Presented here are 23 T cell receptor beta chains from one specimen sequenced in a study of T cell responses to AZD1222 COVID-19 vaccine. Repertoires were generated with immunoSEQ multiplex PCR, while TCRdb's copy carries only in-frame clones and drops some. In the table there are approximately 170,000 clones, around 89% of which are singletons. Source: peripheral blood, taken on day 0 of AZD1222 vaccination. The origin of the receptors is an adult in good health.

The chain has TRBV10-2 and TRBJ1-4; D is undetermined. The V gene lost 6 bases and the J gene lost 0 bases, with 8 bases spanning the gap. Germline V gene data show CDR1 as WSHSY and CDR2 as SAAADI. The CDR3 spans 14 residues. CDR3 residues: CASSRRTTNEKLFF. In DNA form, the CDR3 reads TGCGCCAGCAGCCGAAGGACAACTAATGAAAAACTGTTTTTT.

The CDR3 sequence is CASSLARVHTQYF. The CDR3 region has the DNA TGTGCCAGCAGCTTAGCCAGGGTACATACGCAGTATTTT. This chain uses TRBV7-2 with TRBJ2-3, with D possibly TRBD1 on 5 matching bases. The CDR3 runs 13 residues. V was clipped by 0 bases and J by 7 bases, with 8 bases between them. CDR1 and CDR2 from the germline V gene are SGHTA and FQGNSA.

The J gene is TRBJ1-4, the V gene TRBV7-9, with 10 bases fitting TRBD1. The CDR3 has 16 residues. The germline gives CDR1 SEHNR, CDR2 FQNEAQ (reference sequence). V dropped 4 bases and J dropped 0; count of bases not matched to a gene: 2. CDR3 sequence reads: CASSSGQGSTNEKLFF. The CDR3, as DNA: TGTGCCAGCAGCTCGGGACAGGGGTCAACTAATGAAAAACTGTTTTTT. Looking up the rest from reference TRBV7-9 and TRBJ1-4 gives the full variable domain: DTGVSQNPRHKITKRGQNVTFRCDPISEHNRLYWYRQTLGQGPEFLTYFQNEAQLEKSRLLSDRFSAERPKGSFSTLEIQRTEQGDSAMYLCASSSGQGSTNEKLFFGSGTQLSVL.

The chain uses TRBV19 and TRBJ1-5, with D possibly matching TRBD1 (5 bases). V was pared by 0 bases and J by 2 bases, with 11 bases between. Looked up from germline, CDR1 is LNHDA and CDR2 is SQIVND (reference sequence). The CDR3 totals 16 residues. The CDR3 DNA follows: TGTGCCAGTAGTATAGACCCCGGGGGTGGCAATCAGCCCCAGCATTTT. Protein product: CASSIDPGGGNQPQHF.

The rearrangement uses TRBV30 and TRBJ2-3; weak D call: TRBD1 (7 bases). Germline CDR1 is GTSNPN and CDR2 is SVGIG (reference sequence). Trimming removed 4 bases at V and 0 bases at J, with 11 bases between. The CDR3 consists of 14 residues. The CDR3 loop is CAWKTGTSTDTQYF. The CDR3 DNA reads as TGTGCCTGGAAGACAGGGACTAGCACAGATACGCAGTATTTT.

V gene TRBV6-5 combines with J gene TRBJ1-6; 7 nucleotides agree with TRBD1. With 6 bases clipped from V and 6 bases from J, the junction kept 5 bases outside the gene matches. The length of the CDR3 is 14 residues. Germline V gives CDR1 MNHEY, CDR2 SVGAGI. The CDR3 sequence: CASSQGTVNSPLHF. The CDR3 nucleotides read TGTGCCAGCAGCCAGGGGACAGTTAATTCACCCCTCCACTTT.

V and J are TRBV5-4 and TRBJ1-5; no clear D gene. CDR1 SGHNT and CDR2 YYREEE come from the germline V gene (reference sequence). Trimming took 0 bases from V and 0 from J, leaving 22 bases between them. This CDR3 has 20 amino acids. CDR3 loop: CASSLGVRRVNSYSNQPQHF. CDR3 bases: TGTGCCAGCAGCTTGGGGGTGAGGAGGGTAAATTCGTATAGCAATCAGCCCCAGCATTTT.

The rearrangement uses TRBV11-1 and TRBJ2-7, with D unresolved. Germline V CDR1 and CDR2: SGHAT, FQDESV (reference sequence). This CDR3 is built from 13 residues. V dropped 7 bases and J dropped 3 bases, with 13 bases sitting between them. CDR3 in DNA: TGTGCCAGCACCCGCGGTTCTAACTACGAGCAGTACTTC. Translated, it gives CASTRGSNYEQYF.

The rearrangement uses TRBV2 and TRBJ1-5; D is uncertain. Trimming took 6 bases from V and 0 from J, leaving 6 bases between them. The CDR3 is 13 residues long. Germline-derived CDR1 and CDR2 are SNHLY and FYNNEI. The CDR3 protein is CASRDDSNQPQHF. The CDR3 DNA is TGTGCCAGCAGAGATGATAGCAATCAGCCCCAGCATTTT. Variable domain in full (rest from reference TRBV2 and TRBJ1-5): EPEVTQTPSHQVTQMGQEVILRCVPISNHLYFYWYRQILGQKVEFLVSFYNNEISEKSEIFDDQFSVERPDGSNFTLKIRSTKLEDSAMYFCASRDDSNQPQHFGDGTRLSIL.

This chain joins TRBV19 and TRBJ2-6, with D perhaps TRBD1 (5 bases). The CDR3 contains 15 residues. Between the trimmed V and J ends, which lost 3 bases and 4 bases, there was a span of 10 bases. The germline V gene encodes CDR1 LNHDA and CDR2 SQIVND (reference sequence). CDR3 amino acids: CASSIYRTGANVLTF. Written as DNA, the CDR3 is TGTGCCAGTAGTATCTACAGGACGGGGGCCAACGTCCTGACTTTC.

This clone has a single count. This chain joins TRBV2 and TRBJ2-7, with 7 bases lining up with TRBD2. This CDR3 has 13 amino acids. CDR1 and CDR2 from the germline V gene are SNHLY and FYNNEI. With V trimmed by 7 bases and J by 0 bases, 3 bases remained unmatched. The CDR3 nucleotides are TGTGCCAGCAACGGGGGGAACTCCTACGAGCAGTACTTC. Its protein product is CASNGGNSYEQYF.

This clone was counted a few times. This chain uses TRBV24-1 with TRBJ2-5, with D hard to call. The CDR3 has 11 residues. CDR1 is KGHDR and CDR2 is SFDVKD in the germline V gene. Trimming cost V 7 bases and J 5 bases, with 7 bases left between them. CDR3 coding DNA: TGTGCCACCAGGAAAGGGGAGACCCAGTACTTC. This sequence encodes CATRKGETQYF.

The chain couples TRBV6-1 to TRBJ2-7, with no clear D. The germline V and J ends were trimmed by 2 bases and 4 bases, with 9 bases remaining between them. The CDR3 covers 13 residues. From germline, CDR1 is MNHNS and CDR2 SASEGT. CDR3 coding DNA: TGTGCCAGCAGTGAAAGCGTAAGATACGAGCAGTACGTC. Its protein product is CASSESVRYEQYV.

The gene calls are TRBV5-1 and TRBJ1-1; TRBD1 is a possible D gene (6 bases). The germline CDR1 and CDR2 sequences are SGHRS and YFSETQ. V was shortened by 4 bases and J by 1 base, with 11 bases between the two germline ends. The CDR3 consists of 14 residues. CDR3 loop: CASSQDRQNTEAFF. CDR3 coding DNA: TGCGCCAGCAGCCAAGACAGGCAGAACACTGAAGCTTTCTTT.

The rearrangement uses TRBV9 and TRBJ2-5; D is perhaps TRBD2 (6 bases). Germline values: CDR1 SGDLS, CDR2 YYNGEE. Trimming pared 2 bases from V and 5 bases from J, leaving 16 bases between. This CDR3 has 15 amino acids. CDR3 residues: CASSVTTLAGETQYF. The CDR3 DNA reads as TGTGCCAGCAGCGTCACGACATTGGCGGGGGAGACCCAGTACTTC.

V and J are TRBV3-1 (or the pseudogene TRBV3-2) and TRBJ2-1; D is ambiguous. The CDR3 is 16 amino acids. With 0 bases removed from V and 5 bases from J, the gap between germline ends came to 14 bases. Germline CDR1 and CDR2: LGHDT and YNNKEL (reference sequence). DNA of the CDR3: TGTGCCAGCAGCCAAGAATGGAGCCCCCGGGACAATGAGCAGTTCTTC. Amino acids: CASSQEWSPRDNEQFF.

The gene calls are TRBV5-4 and TRBJ2-2, with TRBD2 matching 8 bases. CDR3 length: 16 residues. Trimming at V came to 0 bases and at J to 7 bases, leaving 8 bases not matched to a gene. CDR1 and CDR2 from the germline V gene are SGHNT and YYREEE (reference sequence). CDR3 in DNA: TGTGCCAGCAGCTTGGCCGGGACTAGGACGGGCGGGGAGCTGTTTTTT. Protein product: CASSLAGTRTGGELFF.

The V gene is TRBV5-6, the J gene TRBJ2-7; 9 bases line up with TRBD2. Germline V gives CDR1 SGHDT, CDR2 YYEEEE. J lost 4 bases, V lost 4 bases, and 6 bases had no gene match. This CDR3 comprises 14 residues. The CDR3 region has the DNA TGTGCCAGCAGCCGACTAGCGGTGAGATACGAGCAGTACTTC. This sequence encodes CASSRLAVRYEQYF.

The gene calls are TRBV6-5 and TRBJ1-5; no definite D call. Germline lookup yields CDR1 MNHEY and CDR2 SVGAGI. This CDR3 comprises 14 residues. Trimming shortened V by 8 bases and J by 0 bases, and 11 bases separated the two germline ends. This CDR3 reads CASDTRNSNQPQHF. Here the CDR3 DNA reads TGTGCCAGCGACACGAGGAATAGCAATCAGCCCCAGCATTTT.

This chain uses TRBV28 with TRBJ1-1; D is possibly TRBD1 (5 bases). V was shortened by 5 bases and J by 5 bases, with 12 bases between the two germline ends. Germline CDR1 is MDHEN and CDR2 is SYDVKM. The CDR3 loop spans 13 amino acids. The CDR3 bases are TGTGCCAGCAGTGGCCAGGGTTGGACTGAAGCTTTCTTT. This gives the protein CASSGQGWTEAFF. Supplemented by reference TRBV28 and TRBJ1-1, the full variable domain reads DVKVTQSSRYLVKRTGEKVFLECVQDMDHENMFWYRQDPGLGLRLIYFSYDVKMKEKGDIPEGYSVSREKKERFSLILESASTNQTSMYLCASSGQGWTEAFFGQGTRLTVV.

J is TRBJ1-2 and V is TRBV5-6; 7 nucleotides align to TRBD1. The CDR3 is made up of 16 amino acids. With 0 bases clipped from V and 4 bases from J, the junction kept 9 bases outside the gene matches. CDR1 is SGHDT, CDR2 YYEEEE, per germline. CDR3 coding DNA: TGTGCCAGCAGCTTGGCAGATTCAGGGGGAGTCTATGGCTACACCTTC. It codes for CASSLADSGGVYGYTF.

Concerning this clone: Other DNA sequences in this sample translate to the same CDR3. This rearrangement joins TRBV20-1 to TRBJ2-7, with a weak D call TRBD1 (5 bases). This CDR3 has 11 residues. V lost 3 bases to trimming and J lost 3 bases, with 6 bases between them. Germline values: CDR1 DFQATT, CDR2 SNEGSKA (reference sequence). CDR3 protein: CSARQGYEQYV. The CDR3 bases are TGCAGTGCTAGGCAGGGCTACGAGCAGTACGTC.

The J gene is TRBJ1-6, the V gene TRBV18; 8 bases agree with TRBD1. This CDR3 spans 15 amino acids. CDR1 and CDR2 (germline): KGHSH, LQKENI. V lost 2 bases, J lost 7 bases, and 4 bases stayed unmatched. CDR3 DNA sequence: TGTGCCAGCTCACCAACCGGGACAGGCAATTCACCCCTCCACTTT. This encodes CASSPTGTGNSPLHF.